A selection of T cell receptor beta chains follows, all from one sample in a study of OX40 agonist ivuxolimab in advanced cancers. TCRdb keeps only in-frame clones here, not all; method: immunoSEQ multiplex PCR. The sample consists of about 67,000 clones, around 80% of them appearing once. Here the sequenced sample was CD4+ or CD8+ T cells sorted from blood, taken in a trial of the OX40 agonist ivuxolimab. These receptors originate from an adult with an advanced solid tumor such as melanoma, head and neck, liver or kidney cancer. Both conserved end residues are part of each CDR3. A D gene is named only where the DNA matches it firmly. Where a row states a size, it is once, few, many or the class of an expanded clone; other rows omit it.

V: TRBV9; size: -; J: TRBJ2-1; D: TRBD1; CDR3: CASSPRTGSYNEQFF; DNA: TGTGCCAGCAGCCCCCGGACAGGGTCCTACAATGAGCAGTTCTTC
V: TRBV6-5; size: -; J: TRBJ2-3; D: TRBD2; CDR3: CASRTTGTSKDTQYF; DNA: TGTGCCAGCAGAACTACCGGGACTAGCAAAGATACGCAGTATTTT
V: TRBV27; size: -; J: TRBJ1-6; D: -; CDR3: CASSSFTGIGDSPLHF; DNA: TGTGCCAGCAGTTCGTTTACAGGGATCGGTGATTCACCCCTCCACTTT
V: TRBV19; size: -; J: TRBJ1-2; D: -; CDR3: CATRTGTTYTF; DNA: TGTGCCACTCGCACCGGGACCACCTACACCTTC
V: TRBV6-6; size: once; J: TRBJ2-3; D: -; CDR3: CASNRGTDTQYF; DNA: TGTGCCAGCAATCGGGGGACAGATACGCAGTATTTT
V: TRBV14; size: -; J: TRBJ2-7; D: TRBD2; CDR3: CASSHNLAGKTYEQYF; DNA: TGTGCCAGCAGCCACAATTTAGCGGGGAAGACCTACGAGCAGTACTTC
V: TRBV4-1; size: -; J: TRBJ2-6; D: -; CDR3: CASSQDGGGAGANVLTF; DNA: TGCGCCAGCAGCCAAGATGGCGGGGGCGCTGGGGCCAACGTCCTGACTTTC
V: TRBV6-5; size: -; J: TRBJ1-2; D: TRBD1; CDR3: CASSFWTGDGYTF; DNA: TGTGCCAGCAGCTTCTGGACAGGGGATGGCTACACCTTC
V: TRBV6-1; size: -; J: TRBJ2-5; D: -; CDR3: CASSPRMTQETQYF; DNA: TGTGCCAGCAGTCCGCGGATGACACAAGAGACCCAGTACTTC
V: TRBV19; size: -; J: TRBJ2-6; D: -; CDR3: CASSISGANVLTF; DNA: TGTGCCAGTAGTATCTCTGGGGCCAACGTCCTGACTTTC
V: TRBV6-5; size: few; J: TRBJ1-2; D: -; CDR3: CASSYREVSGYGYTF; DNA: TGTGCCAGCAGCTATCGTGAGGTCTCCGGCTATGGCTACACCTTC
V: TRBV11-1; size: -; J: TRBJ2-6; D: -; CDR3: CASGQAGLGANVLTF; DNA: TGTGCCAGCGGGCAGGCTGGATTAGGGGCCAACGTCCTGACTTTC
V: TRBV6-6; size: -; J: TRBJ2-2; D: -; CDR3: CASKGPPGELFF; DNA: TGTGCCAGCAAGGGGCCACCCGGGGAGCTGTTTTTT
V: TRBV7-6; size: -; J: TRBJ2-7; D: -; CDR3: CASSLGGDSSYEQYF; DNA: TGTGCCAGCAGCTTAGGAGGAGACAGCTCCTACGAGCAGTACTTC
V: TRBV25-1; size: -; J: TRBJ2-3; D: TRBD1; CDR3: CASSDPGQGTDTQYF; DNA: TGTGCCAGCAGTGACCCGGGACAGGGCACAGATACGCAGTATTTT
V: TRBV7-2; size: -; J: TRBJ2-6; D: -; CDR3: CASSLAGREPSGANVLTF; DNA: TGTGCCAGCAGCTTAGCGGGCAGGGAACCCTCTGGGGCCAACGTCCTGACTTTC
V: TRBV7-2; size: -; J: TRBJ2-3; D: -; CDR3: CASSLESVPYF; DNA: TGTGCCAGCAGCTTAGAGTCCGTTCCGTATTTT
V: TRBV5-1; size: -; J: TRBJ2-5; D: TRBD1; CDR3: CASSPTGGRETQYF; DNA: TGCGCCAGCAGCCCGACAGGGGGCAGGGAGACCCAGTACTTC
V: TRBV4-1; size: -; J: TRBJ1-4; D: TRBD1; CDR3: CASSQGTGLGTNEKLFF; DNA: TGCGCCAGCAGCCAAGGGACAGGGTTGGGGACTAATGAAAAACTGTTTTTT
V: TRBV7-9; size: -; J: TRBJ1-1; D: -; CDR3: CASSLEQRRAFF; DNA: TGTGCCAGCAGCTTAGAGCAGCGGCGAGCTTTCTTT
V: TRBV4-1; size: -; J: TRBJ1-5; D: -; CDR3: CASSQGLVSNQPQHF; DNA: TGCGCCAGCAGCCAAGGGTTAGTAAGCAATCAGCCCCAGCATTTT